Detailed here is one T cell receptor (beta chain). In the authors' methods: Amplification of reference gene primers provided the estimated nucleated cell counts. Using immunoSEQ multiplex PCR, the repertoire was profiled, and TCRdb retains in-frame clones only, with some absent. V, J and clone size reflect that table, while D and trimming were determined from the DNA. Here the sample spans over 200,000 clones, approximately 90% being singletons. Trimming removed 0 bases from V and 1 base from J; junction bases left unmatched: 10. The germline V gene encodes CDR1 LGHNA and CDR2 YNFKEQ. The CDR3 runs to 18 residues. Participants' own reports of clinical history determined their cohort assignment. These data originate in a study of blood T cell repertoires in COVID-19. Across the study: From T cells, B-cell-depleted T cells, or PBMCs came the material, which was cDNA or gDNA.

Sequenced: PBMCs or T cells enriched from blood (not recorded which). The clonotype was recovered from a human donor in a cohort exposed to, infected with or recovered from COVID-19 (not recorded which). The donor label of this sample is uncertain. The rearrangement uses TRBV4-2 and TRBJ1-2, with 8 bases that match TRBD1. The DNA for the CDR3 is TGTGCCAGCAGCCAAGACCCGACCGGACAGGGAGGTAACTATGGCTACACCTTC. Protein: CASSQDPTGQGGNYGYTF.